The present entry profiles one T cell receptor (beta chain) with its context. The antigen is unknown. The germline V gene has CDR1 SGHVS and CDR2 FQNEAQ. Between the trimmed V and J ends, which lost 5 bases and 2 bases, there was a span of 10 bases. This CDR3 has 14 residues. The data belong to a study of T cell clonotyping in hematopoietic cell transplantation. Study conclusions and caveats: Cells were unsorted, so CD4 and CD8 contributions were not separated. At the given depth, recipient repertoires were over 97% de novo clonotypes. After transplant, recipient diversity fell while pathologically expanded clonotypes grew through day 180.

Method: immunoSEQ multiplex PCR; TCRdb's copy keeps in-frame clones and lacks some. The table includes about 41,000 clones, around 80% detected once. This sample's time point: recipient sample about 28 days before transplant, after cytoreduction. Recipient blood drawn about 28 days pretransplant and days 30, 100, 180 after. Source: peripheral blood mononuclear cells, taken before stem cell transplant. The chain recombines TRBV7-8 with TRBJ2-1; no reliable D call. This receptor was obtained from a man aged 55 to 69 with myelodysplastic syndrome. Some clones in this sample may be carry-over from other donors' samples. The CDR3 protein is CASSPSRTYNEQFF. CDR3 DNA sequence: TGTGCCAGCAGCCCCTCCAGAACCTACAATGAGCAGTTCTTC.